One and the same sample provided the 8 T cell receptor beta chains below, sequenced in a study of regulatory T cells in long-lasting Graves disease. The time point is: newly diagnosed GD, antithyroid drugs for less than 3 months. Extracted PBMC RNA gave rise to the TCR library. Through Arm-PCR of CDR3 regions and iRepertoire HTBI primers, TCR beta libraries were built. TCRdb re-called the multiplex PCR reads through MiXCR, storing one row per CDR3 protein. The sample has around 470,000 distinct CDR3 sequences, 12% to 15% seen once; the top ten hold roughly a sixth. These data were also reused for a study on T cells in Graves' hyperthyroidism and ophthalmopathy.

This specimen was peripheral blood mononuclear cells (PBMCs), taken at new diagnosis, from a patient treated with antithyroid drugs. Receptor source: a woman aged 50 to 60 with Graves disease.

In regard to this clonotype: It may be a read error: a sequence one base away is much more abundant. The chain combines TRBV30 with TRBJ1-2; no reliable D call. The CDR3 is made up of 12 amino acids. The germline V and J ends were trimmed by 2 bases and 7 bases, with 11 bases remaining between them. Germline V gene data show CDR1 as GTSNPN and CDR2 as SVGIG (reference sequence). This CDR3 is CAWSMGCFGYTF. DNA for the CDR3: TGTGCCTGGAGTATGGGATGTTTTGGCTACACCTTC.

Turning to this clonotype: Sequence at one end of the junction differs from germline and may be a read error. The chain carries TRBV7-3 and TRBJ2-5; a weak D match, TRBD2 (6 bases). Germline assignment: CDR1 SGHTA and CDR2 FQGTGA. The CDR3 is made up of 13 amino acids. The CDR3 DNA reads TGTGCCAACAGCTTAACCGGGGGAGAGACCCAGTACTTC. Amino acids: CANSLTGGETQYF.

In its sample, this clonotype was seen many times. The rearrangement uses TRBV9 and TRBJ1-5; no reliable D call. The CDR3 runs 15 residues. CDR1 and CDR2 from the germline V gene are SGDLS and YYNGEE. V was pared by 0 bases and J by 2 bases, with 9 bases between. The CDR3 reads CASSVGGLGNQPQHF. CDR3 DNA sequence: TGTGCCAGCAGCGTAGGGGGTTTGGGCAATCAGCCCCAGCATTTT.

This clonotype was seen at least ten times. In DNA form, the CDR3 reads TGTGCCAGCAGCCAAATAGCGGGAGAGAACAATGAGCAGTTCTTC. Translation gives CASSQIAGENNEQFF. The chain combines TRBV3-1 with TRBJ2-1; 9 positions match TRBD2. V lost 2 bases to trimming and J lost 5 bases; unmatched junction nucleotides: 4. Germline V gives CDR1 LGHDT, CDR2 YNNKEL (reference sequence). This CDR3 contains 15 residues.

This clonotype was found many times. The V and J genes are TRBV6-1 and TRBJ1-1, with TRBD1 identical over 9 bases. V shed 6 bases and J 0 bases; nucleotides not matched to a gene: 5. CDR3 length equals 15 residues. CDR1 is MNHNS, CDR2 SASEGT, per germline. CDR3 nucleotides: TGTGCCAGCAGACCGGGACAGGGATTGAACACTGAAGCTTTCTTT. It is translated as CASRPGQGLNTEAFF.

Concerning this clonotype itself: Being one base from a much bigger clone, this may be a read error. The V call is TRBV5-1, the J call TRBJ2-1; the match to TRBD1 covers 7 bases. The CDR3 has 17 residues. The germline V gene has CDR1 SGHRS and CDR2 YFSETQ. V dropped 6 bases and J dropped 7; count of bases not matched to a gene: 19. CDR3 protein: CASTPRLEQGFPNEQFF. The CDR3, as DNA: TGCGCCAGCACCCCCCGGTTAGAACAGGGGTTCCCGAATGAGCAGTTCTTC.

This clonotype was recorded at least ten times. The genes are TRBV10-3 and TRBJ1-4; D is unresolved. Germline V gene sequence: CDR1 ENHRY, CDR2 SYGVKD. Trimming removed 6 bases at V and 4 bases at J, with 9 bases between. This CDR3 is 13 amino acids long. The CDR3 bases are TGTGCCATCAGAAGGGTGGGTAATGAAAAACTGTTTTTT. Translating it yields CAIRRVGNEKLFF.

This clonotype was detected many times. The chain recombines TRBV7-3 with TRBJ2-1, with 14 bases fitting TRBD2. Germline assignment: CDR1 SGHTA and CDR2 FQGTGA. The CDR3 runs to 18 residues. J lost 1 base, V lost 5 bases, and 7 bases had no gene match. The CDR3 bases are TGTGCCAGCAGCCCGGGACTAGCGGGAGTTCTTTCCTACAATGAGCAGTTCTTC. Amino acids: CASSPGLAGVLSYNEQFF.